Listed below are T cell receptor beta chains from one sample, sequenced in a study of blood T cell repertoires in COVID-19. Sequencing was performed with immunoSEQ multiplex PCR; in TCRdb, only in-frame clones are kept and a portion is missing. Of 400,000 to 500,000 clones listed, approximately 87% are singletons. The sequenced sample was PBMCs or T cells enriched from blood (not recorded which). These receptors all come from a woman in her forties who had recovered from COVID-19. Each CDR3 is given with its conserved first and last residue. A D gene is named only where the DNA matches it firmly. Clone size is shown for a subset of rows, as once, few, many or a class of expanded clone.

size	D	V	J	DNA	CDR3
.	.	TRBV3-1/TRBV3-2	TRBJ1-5	TGTGCCAGCAGCCAAGGCGGGGGTCAGCCCCAGCATTTT	CASSQGGGQPQHF
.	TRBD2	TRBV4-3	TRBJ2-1	TGCGCCAGCAGCCAAGAATCCGGGAGGGGAGGCAATGAGCAGTTCTTC	CASSQESGRGGNEQFF
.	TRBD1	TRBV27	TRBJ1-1	TGTGCCAGCAGAGGACAGGCCGGGGGGAACACTGAAGCTTTCTTT	CASRGQAGGNTEAFF
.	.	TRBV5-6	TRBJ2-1	TGTGCCAGCAGCGGGGTGGGCCGGGGACAGTTCTTC	CASSGVGRGQFF
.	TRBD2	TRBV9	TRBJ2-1	TGTGCCAGCAGCGTAGGTAGTAGCGGGAACTACAATGAGCAGTTCTTC	CASSVGSSGNYNEQFF
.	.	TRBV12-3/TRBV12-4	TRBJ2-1	TGTGCCAGCACCGCGAGCTCCTACAATGAGCAGTTCTTC	CASTASSYNEQFF
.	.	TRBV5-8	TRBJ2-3	TGTGCCAGCACTACCCCGGGCACAGATACGCAGTATTTT	CASTTPGTDTQYF
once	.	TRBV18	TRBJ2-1	TGTGCCAGCTCACCACCGATTGGGGGGTCGAGCTCCTACAATGAGCAGTTCTTC	CASSPPIGGSSSYNEQFF
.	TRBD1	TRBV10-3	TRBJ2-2	TGTGCCATCAGTAGACAGGGGAGCGTCACCGGGGAGCTGTTTTTT	CAISRQGSVTGELFF
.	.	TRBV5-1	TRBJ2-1	TGCGCCAGCAGCTTGCCCGGGACTAATGAGCAGTTCTTC	CASSLPGTNEQFF
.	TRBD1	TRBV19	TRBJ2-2	TGTGCCAGTAGTACGAACAGGGGGCCGAACACCGGGGAGCTGTTTTTT	CASSTNRGPNTGELFF
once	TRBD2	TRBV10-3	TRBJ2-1	TGTGCCATCAGTGTCCTAGCGGGAGGTCCCTCCTACAATGAGCAGTTCTTC	CAISVLAGGPSYNEQFF
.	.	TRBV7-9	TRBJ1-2	TGTGCCAGCAGCTTAGTGGGAGACTATGGCTACACCTTC	CASSLVGDYGYTF
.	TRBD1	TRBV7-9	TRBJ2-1	TGTGCCAGCAGCCTCTGGACAGGGGCCTACAATGAGCAGTTCTTC	CASSLWTGAYNEQFF
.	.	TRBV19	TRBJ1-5	TGTGCCAGTAGTCTCAGGAATAGCAATCAGCCCCAGCATTTT	CASSLRNSNQPQHF
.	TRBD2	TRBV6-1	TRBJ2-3	TGTGCCAGCAGTGCACCGAAGCGGGGTCATGGAGATACGCAGTATTTT	CASSAPKRGHGDTQYF
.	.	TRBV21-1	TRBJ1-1	TGTGCCAGTAGGCGATTCGGGGGACGCATGAACACTGAAGCTTTCTTT	CASRRFGGRMNTEAFF
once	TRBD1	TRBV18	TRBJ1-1	TGTGCCAGCTCACCACGGGAGACAGGGGGAGGGATGAACACTGAAGCTTTCTTT	CASSPRETGGGMNTEAFF
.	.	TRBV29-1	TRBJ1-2	TGCAGCGTTGGCAACAGGGCCGAAGCCCCCTATGGCTACACCTTC	CSVGNRAEAPYGYTF
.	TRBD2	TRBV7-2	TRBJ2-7	TGTGCCAGCAGCTTGGAACTAGCGGGACCTTACGAGCAGTACTTC	CASSLELAGPYEQYF
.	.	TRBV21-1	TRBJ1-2	TGTGCCAGCAGCTTCCGGGACAAGGATAACTATGGCTACACCTTC	CASSFRDKDNYGYTF
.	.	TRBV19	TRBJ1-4	TGTGCCAGTCTGAACTTAGCTAATGAAAAACTGTTTTTT	CASLNLANEKLFF
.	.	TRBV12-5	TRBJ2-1	TGTGCTAGTGGTTTGGCTACTAGTGGCTCCTACAATGAGCAGTTCTTC	CASGLATSGSYNEQFF
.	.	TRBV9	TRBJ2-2	TGTGCCAGCAGCGTAGCGGGGAACACCGGGGAGCTGTTTTTT	CASSVAGNTGELFF
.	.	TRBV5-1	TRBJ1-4	TGCGCCAGCAGCTCCAGTGGGGGGATTAATGAAAAACTGTTTTTT	CASSSSGGINEKLFF
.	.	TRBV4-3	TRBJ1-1	TGCGCCAGCAGCCAAGTTGACGGGTTGAACACTGAAGCTTTCTTT	CASSQVDGLNTEAFF
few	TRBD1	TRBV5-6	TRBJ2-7	TGTGCCAGCAGACGCAGGGGACAGAACTACGAGCAGTACTTC	CASRRRGQNYEQYF
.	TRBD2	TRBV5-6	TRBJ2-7	TGTGCCAGCAGCTTGGTCGGGGGGGCCTACGAGCAGTACTTC	CASSLVGGAYEQYF
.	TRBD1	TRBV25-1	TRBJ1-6	TGTGCCAGCAGTGGCTCCGGGACAGAGGCTTCACCCCTCCACTTT	CASSGSGTEASPLHF
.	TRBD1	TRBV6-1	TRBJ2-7	TGTGCCAGCAGTAGAACAGGGGTCTATTACGACGAGCAGTACTTC	CASSRTGVYYDEQYF
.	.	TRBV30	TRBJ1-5	TGTGCCTGGAGTGTTGTAGGCAGGGATGGTCAGCCCCAGCATTTT	CAWSVVGRDGQPQHF